The 7 T cell receptor beta chains below come from one sample, sequenced in a study of graft-versus-host responses after intestinal transplantation. Researchers processed graft tissue to release intraepithelial and lamina propria lymphocytes. Sequencing was performed with immunoSEQ multiplex PCR; in TCRdb, only in-frame clones are kept and a portion is missing. Among 25,000 to 30,000 clones listed, over 60% were seen once. Specimen: ileum tissue, collected 98 days after intestinal transplantation. These receptors were obtained from a human patient who received an intestinal transplant, so some T cells may come from the graft donor.

The sample holds a few counts of this clone. The chain is built from TRBV6-9 and TRBJ1-1; maybe TRBD1 (6 bases). Per germline, CDR1 MNHGY and CDR2 SVAAGI. The CDR3 is 14 residues long. V was clipped by 4 bases and J by 1 base, with 10 bases between them. The CDR3 nucleotides read TGTGCCAGCAGTTGTAGACAGGCGAACACTGAAGCTTTCTTT. It translates to CASSCRQANTEAFF.

The chain joins TRBV6-5 to TRBJ1-3; tentative D call: TRBD1 (6 bases). The ends were cut back, 5 bases at V and 4 bases at J, with 12 bases in the middle. The germline gives CDR1 MNHEY, CDR2 SVGAGI. The CDR3 runs 14 residues. Here the CDR3 DNA reads TGTGCCAGCAGTAGACAGGCTGGAGGAAACACCATATATTTT. This sequence encodes CASSRQAGGNTIYF.

The V call is TRBV7-2, the J call TRBJ2-1; D is ambiguous. Between the trimmed V and J ends, which lost 0 bases and 5 bases, there was a span of 8 bases. The CDR3 loop spans 14 amino acids. Germline V gene sequence: CDR1 SGHTA, CDR2 FQGNSA. The CDR3 DNA follows: TGTGCCAGCAGCTTAGCTCGTAGAAACAATGAGCAGTTCTTC. This sequence encodes CASSLARRNNEQFF.

In DNA, the CDR3 is TGTGCCAGTAGTATATCGACTAGCACTGAGCAGTTCTTC. Protein: CASSISTSTEQFF. V and J are TRBV19 and TRBJ2-1; 7 nucleotides line up with TRBD2. CDR3 size: 13 residues. Looked up from germline, CDR1 is LNHDA and CDR2 is SQIVND (reference sequence). J gave up 9 bases and V 2 bases, and 4 bases lay outside the gene matches.

This clone has more than one count but fewer than ten. V and J are TRBV5-1 and TRBJ2-7; D is perhaps TRBD1 (6 bases). Per the germline V gene, CDR1 is SGHRS and CDR2 is YFSETQ. This CDR3 comprises 17 residues. Trimming pared 0 bases from V and 5 bases from J, leaving 21 bases between. The CDR3 region has the DNA TGCGCCAGCAGCTTGGGGTATGTGGGGGCAGGACGGAACGAGCAGTACTTC. This translates into CASSLGYVGAGRNEQYF.

This chain links TRBV19 with TRBJ2-7; TRBD1 matches 7 bases. CDR1 and CDR2 (germline): LNHDA, SQIVND (reference sequence). V trimming: 3 bases; J trimming: 0 bases; junction bases outside the gene matches: 11. The CDR3 is 17 residues long. CDR3 nucleotide sequence: TGTGCCAGTAGTATCCACCCCCAAGGGGGCAGCTCCTACGAGCAGTACTTC. This translates into CASSIHPQGGSSYEQYF.

The CDR3 here is CASTPQGLDEQFF. The CDR3 coding sequence is TGTGCCAGCACCCCACAGGGCCTCGATGAGCAGTTCTTC. The V call is TRBV2, the J call TRBJ2-1; D might be TRBD1 (6 bases). The CDR3 covers 13 residues. Germline lookup yields CDR1 SNHLY and CDR2 FYNNEI. V was pared by 7 bases and J by 8 bases, with 15 bases between.